A single sample is the source of the 9 T cell receptor beta chains below, sequenced in a study of T-cell reconstitution after alpha-beta-depleted transplantation in children. Unique molecular identifiers featured in how the TCRbeta library was prepared. TCRdb re-analysed the PCR reads in MiXCR, keeping a single row per CDR3 protein. The sample lists approximately 980,000 distinct CDR3 sequences, about 31% occurring once. The material was PBMCs, mostly from graft donor cells, obtained 360 days after TCRalphabeta/CD19-depleted stem cell transplant. The receptors were sampled from a boy in the first two years of life who had a stem cell transplant for SCID, so the T cells may come from the graft donor.

This clonotype was detected a few times. J is TRBJ2-7 and V is TRBV20-1, with D perhaps matching TRBD1 (5 bases). Trimming took off 1 base at V and 4 bases at J, with 8 bases between the two ends. Per the germline V gene, CDR1 is DFQATT and CDR2 is SNEGSKA (reference sequence). The CDR3 contains 12 residues. This CDR3 reads CSARGQIYEQYF. Written as DNA, the CDR3 is TGCAGTGCTAGAGGACAGATTTACGAGCAGTACTTC.

This clonotype appeared a few times. The chain recombines TRBV6-5 with TRBJ1-1; D not certain. CDR1 is MNHEY, CDR2 SVGAGI, per germline. V was cut by 7 bases and J by 3 bases, with 9 bases left in between. The CDR3 contains 12 residues. The CDR3: CASKAPDTEAFF. CDR3 in DNA: TGTGCCAGCAAGGCACCCGACACTGAAGCTTTCTTT.

This clonotype was found a few times. This sequence joins TRBV12-3 or TRBV12-4 and TRBJ1-1, with 7 bases matching TRBD1. The ends lost 6 bases at V and 1 base at J; junction bases unmatched: 5. The length of the CDR3 is 14 residues. CDR3 nucleotide sequence: TGTGCCAGCAGGCCCAGACAGGGGAACACTGAAGCTTTCTTT. Residues: CASRPRQGNTEAFF.

This rearrangement joins TRBV28 to TRBJ1-5; 7 nucleotides agree with TRBD1. CDR3 size: 15 residues. Germline V gives CDR1 MDHEN, CDR2 SYDVKM. V trimming: 6 bases; J trimming: 2 bases; junction bases outside the gene matches: 7. The CDR3 sequence is CASRSRGEGNQPQHF. CDR3 nucleotide sequence: TGTGCCAGCAGAAGCAGGGGGGAGGGCAATCAGCCCCAGCATTTT.

This clonotype has only a few counts. Written as DNA, the CDR3 is TGCAGTGCTAGAGATTACCGAGGTCAGCCCCAGCATTTT. It translates to CSARDYRGQPQHF. The chain couples TRBV20-1 to TRBJ1-5, with D unclear. V shed 0 bases and J shed 6 bases, with 9 bases lying between them. Germline CDR1 and CDR2: DFQATT and SNEGSKA (reference sequence). The CDR3 contains 13 residues.

V and J are TRBV12-3 or TRBV12-4 and TRBJ2-5, with a weak D call TRBD1 (5 bases). Trimming took off 5 bases at V and 4 bases at J, with 11 bases between the two ends. The CDR3 spans 13 residues. The CDR3 DNA sequence: TGTGCCAGCAGTACCAGGGTTGGAGAGACCCAGTACTTC. Residues: CASSTRVGETQYF.

This clonotype was detected only a few times. The chain has TRBV15 and TRBJ1-1; D uncertain. The CDR3 totals 13 residues. Germline CDR1 reads LNHNV; CDR2 reads YYDKDF (reference sequence). Trimming removed 5 bases at V and 8 bases at J, with 15 bases between. The CDR3 spells CATSQTRRTEAFF. The DNA for the CDR3 is TGTGCCACCAGCCAGACTAGACGGACGGAAGCTTTCTTT.

J is TRBJ2-5 and V is TRBV7-2; D is ambiguous. From germline, CDR1 is SGHTA and CDR2 FQGNSA. V lost 5 bases and J lost 0, with 7 bases in between. The length of the CDR3 is 13 residues. CDR3 loop: CASSPLDQETQYF. In DNA form, the CDR3 reads TGTGCCAGCAGCCCGTTAGACCAAGAGACCCAGTACTTC.

This chain joins TRBV7-3 and TRBJ1-3; 8 bases agree with TRBD1. V trimming: 6 bases; J trimming: 0 bases; junction bases outside the gene matches: 19. Per germline, CDR1 SGHTA and CDR2 FQGTGA. CDR3 length: 20 residues. The CDR3 is CASRLFRDRIPFLSGNTIYF. DNA for the CDR3: TGTGCCAGCAGGCTATTCCGGGACAGGATCCCCTTCCTCTCTGGAAACACCATATATTTT.